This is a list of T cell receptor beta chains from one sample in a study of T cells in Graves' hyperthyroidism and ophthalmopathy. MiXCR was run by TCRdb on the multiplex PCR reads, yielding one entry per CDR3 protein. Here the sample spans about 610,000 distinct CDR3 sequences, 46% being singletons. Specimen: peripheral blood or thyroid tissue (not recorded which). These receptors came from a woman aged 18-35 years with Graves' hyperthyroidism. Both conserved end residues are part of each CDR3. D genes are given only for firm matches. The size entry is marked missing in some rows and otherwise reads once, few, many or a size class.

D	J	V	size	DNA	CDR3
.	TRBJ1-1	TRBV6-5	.	TGTGCCAGCAGTTACCGAGCTTTCTTT	CASSYRAFF
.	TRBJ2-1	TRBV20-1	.	TGCAGTGCTAGAGGGTTGACTCTTGAGCAGTTCTTC	CSARGLTLEQFF
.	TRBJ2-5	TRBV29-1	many	TGCAGCGCGGGGGTTGCAGAGACCCAGTACTTC	CSAGVAETQYF
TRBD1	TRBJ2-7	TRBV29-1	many	TGCAGCGTTGAAGCGGACAGGGAGTCCTACGAGCAGTACTTC	CSVEADRESYEQYF
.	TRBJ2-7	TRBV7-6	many	TGTGCCAGCAGCTTAGGGGGAGTTAGAGGAGAGCAGTACTTC	CASSLGGVRGEQYF
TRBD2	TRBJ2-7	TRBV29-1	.	TGCAGCGTTGTGGTACTAGCGGCAAGGAATGAGCAGTACTTC	CSVVVLAARNEQYF
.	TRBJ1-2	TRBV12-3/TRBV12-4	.	TGTGCCAGCAGACCGACAGTTCGATCTGGCTACACCTTC	CASRPTVRSGYTF
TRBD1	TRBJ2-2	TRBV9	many	TGTGCCAGCAGCGCCCGGGACAGGGACGGGGAGCTGTTTTTT	CASSARDRDGELFF
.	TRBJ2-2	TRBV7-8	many	TGTGCCAGCAGCCTATACACCGGGGAGCTGTTTTTT	CASSLYTGELFF
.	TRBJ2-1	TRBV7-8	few	TGTGCCAGCAGCTTTGAACCGGGGGATGAGCAGTTCTTC	CASSFEPGDEQFF
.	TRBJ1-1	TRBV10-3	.	TGTGCCATCATTGAAGGGGGAGGGGAAGGGACTGAAGCTTTCTTT	CAIIEGGGEGTEAFF
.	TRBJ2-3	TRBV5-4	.	TGTGCCAGCAATCCGGGACAAGGCACAGATACGCAGTATTTT	CASNPGQGTDTQYF
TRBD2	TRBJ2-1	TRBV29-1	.	TGCAGCGTCCGCCGGCGCGGTAGCGGGAGCGATGAGCAGTTCTTC	CSVRRRGSGSDEQFF
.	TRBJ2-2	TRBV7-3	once	TGTGCCAGCAGCTTAACTGTGACAGGGGAGCTGTTTTTT	CASSLTVTGELFF
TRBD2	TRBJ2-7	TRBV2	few	TGTGCCAGCAGGAAGGGACTAGCGGGTTTGGGGAACGAGCAGTACTTC	CASRKGLAGLGNEQYF
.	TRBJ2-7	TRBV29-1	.	TGCAGCGTTGGGGGCGGAATCTACGAGCAGTACTTC	CSVGGGIYEQYF
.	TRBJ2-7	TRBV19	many	TGTGCCAGTAGTGGACGGGACGGGAGCTCCTACGAGCAGTACTTC	CASSGRDGSSYEQYF
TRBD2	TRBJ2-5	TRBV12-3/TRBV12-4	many	TGTGCCAGCAGTTTATATCTAGCGGGAGTACAACAAGAGACCCAGTACTTC	CASSLYLAGVQQETQYF
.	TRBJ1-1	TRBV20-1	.	TGCAGTGCTAGAGATCGGGGGGCCTACAATGAAGCTTTCTTT	CSARDRGAYNEAFF
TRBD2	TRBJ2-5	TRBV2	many	TGTGCCAGCAGTGAATCCCGAACTAGCGATTACCAAGAGACCCAGTACTTC	CASSESRTSDYQETQYF
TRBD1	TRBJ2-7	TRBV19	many	TGTGCCAGTAGTATCGCGACAGGGTGGACCTACGAGCAGTACTTC	CASSIATGWTYEQYF
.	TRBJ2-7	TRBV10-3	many	TGTGCCATCAGTGATCGGAGCGGGACAGACCCCCCTTACGAGCAGTACTTC	CAISDRSGTDPPYEQYF
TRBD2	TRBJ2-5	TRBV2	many	TGTGCCAGCACTTATAGACTAGCGGAAAAAGAGACCCAGTACTTC	CASTYRLAEKETQYF
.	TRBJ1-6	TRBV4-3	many	TGCGCCAGCAGCCAAGATCATACACGGAGCTCCTATAATTCACCCCTCCACTTT	CASSQDHTRSSYNSPLHF
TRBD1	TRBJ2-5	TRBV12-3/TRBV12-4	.	TGTGCCAGCACCAAGACAGGGGTGGAGACCCAGTACTTC	CASTKTGVETQYF
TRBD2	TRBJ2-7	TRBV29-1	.	TGCAGCACTCGGGGGGGACCGAGATCCTACGAGCAGTACTTC	CSTRGGPRSYEQYF
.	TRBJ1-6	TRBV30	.	TGTGCCTGGAGTGTAGGGTCTGGGGTCTCACCCCTCCACTTT	CAWSVGSGVSPLHF
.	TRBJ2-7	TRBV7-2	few	TGTGCCAGCAGCACTGACCCCGGTGGGTTGAACGAGCAGTACTTC	CASSTDPGGLNEQYF
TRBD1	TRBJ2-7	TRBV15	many	TGTGCCACCAGCTACGACTACTTGGCGGACAGGGACGAGCAGTACTTC	CATSYDYLADRDEQYF
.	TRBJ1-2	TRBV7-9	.	TGTGCCAGCACCCATACACCGGGCCCCTATGGCTACACCTTC	CASTHTPGPYGYTF
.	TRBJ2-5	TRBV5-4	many	TGTGCCAGCACGACGAGTTGGGAGGTACAAGAGACCCAGTACTTC	CASTTSWEVQETQYF
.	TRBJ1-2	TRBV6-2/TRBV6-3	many	TGTGCCAGCACCCCTCAGGTCGGGTATGGCTACACCTTC	CASTPQVGYGYTF
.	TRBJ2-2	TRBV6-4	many	TGTGCCAGCAGTGGGAACCTCTACACCGGGGAGCTGTTTTTT	CASSGNLYTGELFF
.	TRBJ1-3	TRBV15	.	TGTGCCACCAGCAGAGATCCCCTGGACTCTGGAAACACCATATATTTT	CATSRDPLDSGNTIYF
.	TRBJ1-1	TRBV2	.	TGTGCCAGCAGGCAGGGACACTTGAACACTGAAGCTTTCTTT	CASRQGHLNTEAFF
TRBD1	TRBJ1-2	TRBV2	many	TGTGCCAGCAGGAGCAGGGGGACTAACTATGGCTACACCTTC	CASRSRGTNYGYTF
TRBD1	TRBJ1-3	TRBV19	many	TGTGCCAGCAGGTACCGACAGGGATCCTCTGGAAACACCATATATTTT	CASRYRQGSSGNTIYF
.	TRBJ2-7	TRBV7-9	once	TGTGCCAGCAGCTGGAGGGAGCAGTACTTC	CASSWREQYF
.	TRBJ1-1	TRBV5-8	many	TGTGCCAGCAGCCCAACGCGGGCTTTGAACACTGAAGCTTTCTTT	CASSPTRALNTEAFF
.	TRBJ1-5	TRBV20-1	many	TGCAGTGCTAGTTCCAGTTATAGCAATCAGCCCCAGCATTTT	CSASSSYSNQPQHF
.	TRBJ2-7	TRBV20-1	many	TGCAGTGCTAGTTTCGGCGGACAGCACTACGAGCAGTACTTC	CSASFGGQHYEQYF
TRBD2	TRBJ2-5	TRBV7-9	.	TGTGCCAGCAGCTTAATGGTAGCGGGATTGGGGCAAGAGACCCAGTACTTC	CASSLMVAGLGQETQYF
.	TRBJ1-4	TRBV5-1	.	TGCGCCAGCAGCTTGGCCGAGCAAAACGAAAAACTGTTTTTT	CASSLAEQNEKLFF
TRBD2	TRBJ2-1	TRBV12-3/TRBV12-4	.	TGTGCCAGCAGCTCCCTAGCGGGAGTCGTTCATGAGCAGTTCTTC	CASSSLAGVVHEQFF
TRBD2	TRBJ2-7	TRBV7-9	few	TGTGCCAGCAGCCCGGGGTCACTAGCGGGGGACTACGAGCAGTACTTC	CASSPGSLAGDYEQYF
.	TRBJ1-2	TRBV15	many	TGTGCCACCAGCAGAGATGTCAACGGCTACACCTTC	CATSRDVNGYTF
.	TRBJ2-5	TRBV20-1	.	TGCAGTGCACCCCCCCGGGGGCAAGAGACCCAGTACTTC	CSAPPRGQETQYF
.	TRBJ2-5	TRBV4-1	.	TGCGCCAGCAGCCGATTAACAGAACTAGGGAGCCAAGAGACCCAGTACTTC	CASSRLTELGSQETQYF
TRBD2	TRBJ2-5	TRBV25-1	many	TGTGCCAGCAGTGATCTCAAGGGACTAGCTCCAGAGACCCAGTACTTC	CASSDLKGLAPETQYF
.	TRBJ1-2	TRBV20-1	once	TGCAGTGCTACGGGAGGGGTGAGGGGCTACACCTTC	CSATGGVRGYTF
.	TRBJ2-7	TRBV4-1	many	TGCGCCAGCAGCCAAGTCCAGGGCTGGGGGAACGAGCAGTACTTC	CASSQVQGWGNEQYF
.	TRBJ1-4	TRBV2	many	TGTGCCAGCAGTGTGAGTGACGAAAAACTGTTTTTT	CASSVSDEKLFF
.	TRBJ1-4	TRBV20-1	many	TGCAGTGCTAGAGTGGGGTCTGGTGAAAAACTGTTTTTT	CSARVGSGEKLFF
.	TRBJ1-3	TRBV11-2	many	TGTGCCAGCAGCTTACCCAGGGCTGGAAACACCATATATTTT	CASSLPRAGNTIYF